A selection of T cell receptor beta chains follows, all from one sample in a study of spatial heterogeneity in lung cancer. TCRdb reanalysed the 5' RACE reads using MiXCR and keeps one entry per CDR3 protein. Of about 100,000 distinct CDR3 sequences detected, 4.4% appear once; the ten largest clones hold over 20%. This sample comprised lung tumor tissue, obtained at surgery. The receptors were gathered from a male donor with early-stage non-small cell lung cancer. Each CDR3 is given with its conserved first and last residue. The D gene is left open where the match is weak. Clone size, where shown, is once, few, many, or a class for clones that have expanded.

D gene: -
V gene: TRBV20-1
J gene: TRBJ1-4
clone size: -
CDR3 protein: CSARNPATNEKLFF
CDR3 DNA: TGCAGTGCCCGCAACCCTGCAACTAATGAAAAACTGTTTTTT

D gene: -
V gene: TRBV4-1
J gene: TRBJ2-3
clone size: many
CDR3 protein: CASSQGFGQDQQYF
CDR3 DNA: TGCGCCAGCAGCCAAGGATTTGGTCAGGACCAGCAGTATTTT

D gene: TRBD2
V gene: TRBV4-1
J gene: TRBJ2-7
clone size: many
CDR3 protein: CASSQESGLADRSSYEQYF
CDR3 DNA: TGCGCCAGCAGCCAAGAGTCAGGACTAGCGGACCGAAGCTCCTACGAGCAGTACTTC

D gene: -
V gene: TRBV19
J gene: TRBJ2-3
clone size: many
CDR3 protein: CASSISDLRDTQYF
CDR3 DNA: TGTGCCAGTAGTATATCGGACCTCAGGGATACGCAGTATTTT

D gene: -
V gene: TRBV12-3/TRBV12-4
J gene: TRBJ2-2
clone size: many
CDR3 protein: CASTSPGWPGELFF
CDR3 DNA: TGTGCCAGCACCTCCCCGGGATGGCCCGGGGAGCTGTTTTTT

D gene: -
V gene: TRBV25-1
J gene: TRBJ1-5
clone size: many
CDR3 protein: CASSLAGPNQPQHF
CDR3 DNA: TGTGCCAGCAGTTTGGCAGGGCCCAACCAGCCCCAGCATTTT

D gene: -
V gene: TRBV28
J gene: TRBJ2-7
clone size: few
CDR3 protein: CASSISLGPYEQYF
CDR3 DNA: TGTGCCAGCAGTATATCCCTTGGGCCTTACGAGCAGTACTTC

D gene: -
V gene: TRBV5-6
J gene: TRBJ1-1
clone size: many
CDR3 protein: CASSITSRDTEAFF
CDR3 DNA: TGTGCCAGCAGCATAACCTCCCGGGACACTGAAGCTTTCTTT

D gene: -
V gene: TRBV29-1
J gene: TRBJ2-1
clone size: few
CDR3 protein: CSFPPSGLEYNEQFF
CDR3 DNA: TGCAGCTTTCCCCCGAGCGGGTTAGAGTACAATGAGCAGTTCTTC

D gene: TRBD2
V gene: TRBV28
J gene: TRBJ2-3
clone size: many
CDR3 protein: CASRKNSGFTTDTQYF
CDR3 DNA: TGTGCCAGCAGGAAAAATAGCGGGTTCACCACAGATACGCAGTATTTT

D gene: -
V gene: TRBV28
J gene: TRBJ2-7
clone size: few
CDR3 protein: CASSLGYYEQYF
CDR3 DNA: TGTGCCAGCAGTTTGGGGTACTACGAGCAGTACTTC

D gene: TRBD2
V gene: TRBV7-9
J gene: TRBJ2-5
clone size: many
CDR3 protein: CASSLGLAGGSGETQYF
CDR3 DNA: TGTGCCAGCAGCTTAGGTCTAGCGGGAGGTTCGGGAGAGACCCAGTACTTC